The source of this TCR beta chain is a study of T cell responses to AZD1222 COVID-19 vaccine (TCRdb year 2021). In the study overall: TCR sequencing was performed for 230 to 250 trial participants, of whom about 210 were given two doses of AZD1222 and approximately 25 were given two doses of MenACWY control vaccine. Trial participants were enrolled into age subgroups of 18-55, 56-69 and 70-plus years, which contained roughly 140, 27 and 60 TCR-sequenced participants, respectively. The investigation overall reported the following: Only a handful of AZD1222 recipients were SARS-CoV-2 seropositive at baseline, limiting conclusions about previously exposed vaccinees. Reportedly, close to half of the unique spike-specific TCRs recognized epitopes lying outside the regions that are mutated in the B.1.351 and B.1.1.7 variants. Most participants were white British and females outnumbered males, and the authors suggested that clonal diversity may have been underestimated. The whole spike protein was spanned by vaccine-associated CD4 TCRs, and dominant responses were seen in regions 160-218 and 743-854. The 56-69-year group was small, and its depth increase did not reach significance, likely because of low power. Because no samples from the day 14 peak response were available, repertoires could be characterized only after the peak T cell response. A significant rise in spike-specific TCR breadth and depth was observed after two AZD1222 doses relative to day 0 and relative to MenACWY recipients.

The meaning of the sample's time point label: about 28 days (+/-7) after the second vaccine dose. Per the publication, the treatment or condition label means: meningococcal conjugate vaccine given as trial control. Samples from vaccinated people were obtained from the UK trials COV001 and COV002, which included a single-blind randomized controlled phase 2/3 trial of AZD1222 (ChAdOx1 nCoV-19) in healthy adults. For TCRbeta chain sequencing, PBMC samples were collected from trial participants at day 0 and at day 28 after the second dose. The CDR3, cysteine through phenylalanine, is 15 amino acids long. This entry keeps only the CDR3 DNA: 45 bases, framed from base 1. Here V drops 7 bases and J drops 4 bases, and the junction holds 11 bases not matched to any gene. From the germline V gene, CDR1 is SGHRS and CDR2 is YFSETQ. The CDR3 regions of human TCRbeta chains were analyzed by immunosequencing. The authors' pipeline ran thus. TCRs in the repertoires were compared against a reference library of SARS-CoV-2-specific TCRs that had been generated with the MIRA antigen-specificity platform. Breadth was defined as the fraction of unique TCRs that were SARS-CoV-2-associated, and depth was defined as the fraction of total T cells that were SARS-CoV-2-associated. Using the MIRA data, each spike-specific TCR was assigned both to the spike region to which the TCR was reactive and to a CD4 or CD8 class. Log10-transformed breadth and depth values were compared by one-way ANOVA with Sidak's multiple comparisons tests. TCRdb took this table from immuneACCESS and kept in-frame rearrangements with V and J called. Such tables lack part of the clones; where checked against another copy, unresolved V genes explain under half of the gap, and the rest is unexplained. The D gene and trimming were derived from the DNA, and the V and J assignments and clone size from that table. A total of 150,000 to 200,000 clones appear in this sample, approximately 90% of them only once. Of the sample, roughly 4.3% is held by the ten largest clones.

Concerning this clone: Its target antigen remains unknown. No quality values exist for individual bases; no much larger clone is one base distant.

The TCR was taken from an adult who received the MenACWY meningococcal vaccine as a control. The chain joins TRBV5-1 to TRBJ2-1; 7 bases in the middle match TRBD2. Sequenced here: peripheral blood, sampled 28 days after the second dose of the MenACWY control vaccine. At the DNA level, the sequence is TGCGCCAGCTCTTGGTCCGCGGGAGAGTACAATGAGCAGTTCTTC. The resulting protein is CASSWSAGEYNEQFF.